A selection of T cell receptor gamma chains follows, all from one sample in a study of intestinal T cells in coeliac disease. TCRdb re-called clones from the multiplex PCR reads using CATT. This sample carries some 340 gamma-chain clones, around 50% of them seen once, and the ten largest clones take roughly half. Sample: a duodenal biopsy. These receptors were collected from a human donor who served as a control with a normal duodenal biopsy, not a healthy volunteer. Both conserved end residues are part of each CDR3.

v_call	j_call	cdr3_aa
TRGV5	TRGJ1/TRGJ2	CATWDPREYKKLF
TRGV4	TRGJP1	CAGTTGWFKIF
TRGV4	TRGJ1/TRGJ2	CATWDGPYKKLF
TRGV10	TRGJP1	CAAWDRAGWFKIF
TRGV4	TRGJ1/TRGJ2	CATWDGRGKLF
TRGV3	TRGJ1/TRGJ2	CATPYYKKLF
TRGV4	TRGJ1/TRGJ2	CATGMGGYKKLF
TRGV2	TRGJ1/TRGJ2	CATWGRAYYKKLF
TRGV10	TRGJ1/TRGJ2	CAAWRYKKLF
TRGV2	TRGJ1/TRGJ2	CAHLGLRGYKKLF
TRGV8	TRGJ1/TRGJ2	CAPGIGPYKKLF
TRGV10	TRGJ1/TRGJ2	CAAWDYPSSWYKKLF
TRGV5P	TRGJ1/TRGJ2	CATWGQAVGRSNYKKLF
TRGV10	TRGJ1/TRGJ2	CAAWDIQTEKLF
TRGV2	TRGJ1/TRGJ2	CATLGLSAKKLF
TRGV9	TRGJ1/TRGJ2	CALWGRDGLF
TRGV2	TRGJ1/TRGJ2	CATWDGQGIIKKLF
TRGV9	TRGJ1/TRGJ2	CALWSYKKLF
TRGV11	TRGJP1	CACWKVPLVWFKIF
TRGV4	TRGJ1/TRGJ2	CATWDGPKLF
TRGV8	TRGJ1/TRGJ2	CATWDYYKKLF
TRGV10	TRGJP1	CAAWDYISGFKIF
TRGV9	TRGJ1/TRGJ2	CACGRTYYKKLF
TRGV2	TRGJ1/TRGJ2	CAHLGRARYYKKLF
TRGV3	TRGJ1/TRGJ2	CATWDRRSDYKKLF
TRGV4	TRGJ1/TRGJ2	CATWMEINYKKLF
TRGV4	TRGJ1/TRGJ2	CAPGISLKKLF
TRGV2	TRGJ1/TRGJ2	CATWDGFLYYKKLF
TRGV10	TRGJP1	CAAWDVTGWFKIF
TRGV10	TRGJP1	CAAWDRLSWFKIF
TRGV4	TRGJP1	CATLGLSAATGWFKIF
TRGV3	TRGJ1/TRGJ2	CATWDRAVYYKKLF
TRGV3	TRGJP1	CATWGGGYTTGWFKIF
TRGV11	TRGJ1/TRGJ2	CACWIRHLNYYKKLF